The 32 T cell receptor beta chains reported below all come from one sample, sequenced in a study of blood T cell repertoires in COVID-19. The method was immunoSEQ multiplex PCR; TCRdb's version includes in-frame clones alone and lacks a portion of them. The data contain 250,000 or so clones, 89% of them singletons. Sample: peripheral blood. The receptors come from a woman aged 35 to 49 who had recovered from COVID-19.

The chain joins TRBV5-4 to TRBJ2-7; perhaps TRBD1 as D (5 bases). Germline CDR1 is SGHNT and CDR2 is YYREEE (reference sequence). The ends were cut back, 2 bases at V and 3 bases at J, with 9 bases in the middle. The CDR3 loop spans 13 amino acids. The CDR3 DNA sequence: TGTGCCAGCAGCTTCGAGCAGGGCTACGAGCAGTACGTC. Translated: CASSFEQGYEQYV.

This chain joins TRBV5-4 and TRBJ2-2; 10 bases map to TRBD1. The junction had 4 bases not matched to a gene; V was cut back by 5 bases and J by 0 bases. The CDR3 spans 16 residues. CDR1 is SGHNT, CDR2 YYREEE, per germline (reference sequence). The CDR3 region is CASRAGTGANTGELFF. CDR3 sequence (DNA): TGTGCCAGCAGGGCCGGGACAGGGGCGAACACCGGGGAGCTGTTTTTT.

The CDR3: CASSLDWSGQETQYF. The DNA for the CDR3 is TGTGCCAGCAGCTTAGATTGGTCCGGGCAAGAGACCCAGTACTTC. The rearrangement links TRBV7-8 to TRBJ2-5; D call uncertain. The CDR3 runs to 15 residues. Germline CDR1 reads SGHVS; CDR2 reads FQNEAQ. The V gene lost 1 base and the J gene lost 2 bases, with 11 bases spanning the gap.

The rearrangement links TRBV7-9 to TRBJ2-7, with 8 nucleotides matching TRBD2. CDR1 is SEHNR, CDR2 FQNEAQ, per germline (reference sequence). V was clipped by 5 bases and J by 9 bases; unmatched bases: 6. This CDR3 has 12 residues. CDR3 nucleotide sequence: TGTGCCAGCAGCACCGGGGGGGCGGTGCAGTACTTC. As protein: CASSTGGAVQYF.

The CDR3 spells CASVLRYV. The CDR3 DNA reads TGTGCCAGCGTCCTCCGGTACGTC. The chain employs TRBV6-4 and TRBJ2-7; D is ambiguous. This CDR3 region has 8 residues. V was trimmed by 8 bases and J by 12 bases, leaving 8 bases between them. Germline CDR1 MRHNA, CDR2 SNTAGT.

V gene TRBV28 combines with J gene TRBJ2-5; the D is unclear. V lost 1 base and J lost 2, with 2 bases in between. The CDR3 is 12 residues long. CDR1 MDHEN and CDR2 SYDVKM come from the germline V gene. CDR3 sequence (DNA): TGTGCCAGCAGTTTATTACAAGAGACCCAGTACTTC. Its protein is CASSLLQETQYF. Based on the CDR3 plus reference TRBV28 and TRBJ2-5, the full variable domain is DVKVTQSSRYLVKRTGEKVFLECVQDMDHENMFWYRQDPGLGLRLIYFSYDVKMKEKGDIPEGYSVSREKKERFSLILESASTNQTSMYLCASSLLQETQYFGPGTRLLVL.

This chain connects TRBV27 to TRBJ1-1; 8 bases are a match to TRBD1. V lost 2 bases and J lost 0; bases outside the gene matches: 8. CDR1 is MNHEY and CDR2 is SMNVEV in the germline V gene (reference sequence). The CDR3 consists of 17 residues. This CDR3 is CASSLIGAGGVNTEAFF. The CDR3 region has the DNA TGTGCCAGCAGTTTAATCGGAGCAGGGGGCGTGAACACTGAAGCTTTCTTT.

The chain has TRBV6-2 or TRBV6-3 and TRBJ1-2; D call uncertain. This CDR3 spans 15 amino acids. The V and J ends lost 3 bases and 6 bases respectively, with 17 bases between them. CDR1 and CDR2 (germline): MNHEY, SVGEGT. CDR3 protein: CASSYAASTLHGYTF. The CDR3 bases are TGTGCCAGCAGTTATGCGGCGTCCACCCTCCATGGCTACACCTTC.

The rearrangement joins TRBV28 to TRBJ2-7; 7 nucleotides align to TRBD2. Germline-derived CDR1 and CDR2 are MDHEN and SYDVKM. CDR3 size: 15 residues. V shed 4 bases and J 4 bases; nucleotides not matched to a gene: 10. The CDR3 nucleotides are TGTGCCAGCAGTTCCGCGACGGGGGGAGGATACGAGCAGTACTTC. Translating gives CASSSATGGGYEQYF.

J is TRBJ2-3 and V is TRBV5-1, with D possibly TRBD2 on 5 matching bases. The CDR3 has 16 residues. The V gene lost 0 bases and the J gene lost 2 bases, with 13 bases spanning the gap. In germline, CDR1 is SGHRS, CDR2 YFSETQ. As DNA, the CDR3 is TGCGCCAGCAGCTTGGGCACTAGTAGCCTCACAGATACGCAGTATTTT. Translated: CASSLGTSSLTDTQYF.

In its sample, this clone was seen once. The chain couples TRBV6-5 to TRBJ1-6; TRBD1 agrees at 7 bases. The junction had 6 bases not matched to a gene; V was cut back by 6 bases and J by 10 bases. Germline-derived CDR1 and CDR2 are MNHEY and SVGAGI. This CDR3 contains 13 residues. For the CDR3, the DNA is TGTGCCAGCAGCAGACAGGGTGGCTCACCCCTCCACTTT. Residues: CASSRQGGSPLHF.

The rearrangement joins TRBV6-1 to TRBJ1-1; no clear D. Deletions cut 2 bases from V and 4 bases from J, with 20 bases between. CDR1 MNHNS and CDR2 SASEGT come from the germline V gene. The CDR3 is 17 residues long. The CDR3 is CASSELWEPKGTTEAFF. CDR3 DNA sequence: TGTGCCAGCAGTGAACTGTGGGAGCCGAAGGGAACCACTGAAGCTTTCTTT.

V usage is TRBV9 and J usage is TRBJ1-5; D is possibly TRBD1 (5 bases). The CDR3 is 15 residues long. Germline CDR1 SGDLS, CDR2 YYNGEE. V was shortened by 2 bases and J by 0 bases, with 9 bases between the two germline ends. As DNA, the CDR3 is TGTGCCAGCAGCGTCCAGACAGATAGCAATCAGCCCCAGCATTTT. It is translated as CASSVQTDSNQPQHF. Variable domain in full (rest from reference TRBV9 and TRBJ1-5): DSGVTQTPKHLITATGQRVTLRCSPRSGDLSVYWYQQSLDQGLQFLIQYYNGEERAKGNILERFSAQQFPDLHSELNLSSLELGDSALYFCASSVQTDSNQPQHFGDGTRLSIL.

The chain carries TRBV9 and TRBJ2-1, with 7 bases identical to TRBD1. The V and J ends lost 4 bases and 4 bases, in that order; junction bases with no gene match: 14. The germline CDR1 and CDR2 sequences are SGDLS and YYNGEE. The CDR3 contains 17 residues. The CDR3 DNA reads TGTGCCAGCAGCCTGACCCCAGGGGGTCCCCAGTACAATGAGCAGTTCTTC. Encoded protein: CASSLTPGGPQYNEQFF.

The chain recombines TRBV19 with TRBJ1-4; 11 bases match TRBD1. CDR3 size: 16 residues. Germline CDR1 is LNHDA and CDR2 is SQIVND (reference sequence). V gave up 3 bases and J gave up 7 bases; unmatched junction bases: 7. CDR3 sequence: CASSIGQGASGEKLFF. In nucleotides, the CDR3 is TGTGCCAGTAGTATTGGACAGGGGGCATCGGGTGAAAAACTGTTTTTT.

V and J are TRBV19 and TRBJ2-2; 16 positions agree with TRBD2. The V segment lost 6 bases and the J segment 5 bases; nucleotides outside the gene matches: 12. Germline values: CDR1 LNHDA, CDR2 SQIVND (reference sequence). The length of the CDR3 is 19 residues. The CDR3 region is CASSEGTSGRGWETGELFF. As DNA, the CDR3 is TGTGCCAGTAGCGAGGGGACTAGCGGGAGGGGTTGGGAAACCGGGGAGCTGTTTTTT.

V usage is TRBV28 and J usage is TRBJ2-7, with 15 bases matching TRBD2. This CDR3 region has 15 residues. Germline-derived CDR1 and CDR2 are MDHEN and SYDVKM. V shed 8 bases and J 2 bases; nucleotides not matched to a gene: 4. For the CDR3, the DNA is TGTGCCAGCGGGAGGACTAGCGGGGGGGCCTACGAGCAGTACTTC. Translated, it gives CASGRTSGGAYEQYF.

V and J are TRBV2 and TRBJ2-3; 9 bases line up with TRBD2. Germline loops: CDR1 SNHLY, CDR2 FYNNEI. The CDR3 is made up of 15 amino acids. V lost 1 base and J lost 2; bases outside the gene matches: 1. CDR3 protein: CASSEGGRATDTQYF. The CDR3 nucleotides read TGTGCCAGCAGTGAAGGCGGGAGGGCCACAGATACGCAGTATTTT.

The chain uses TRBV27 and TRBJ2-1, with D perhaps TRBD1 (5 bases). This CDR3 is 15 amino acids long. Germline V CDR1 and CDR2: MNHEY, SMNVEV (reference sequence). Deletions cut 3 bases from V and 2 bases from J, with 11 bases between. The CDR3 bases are TGTGCCAGCAGTTTCGGAACAGGTCCCTACAATGAGCAGTTCTTC. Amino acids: CASSFGTGPYNEQFF.

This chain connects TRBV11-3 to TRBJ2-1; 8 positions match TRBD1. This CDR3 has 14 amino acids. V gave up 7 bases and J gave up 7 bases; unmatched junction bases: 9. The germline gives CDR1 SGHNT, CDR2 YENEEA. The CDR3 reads CASTKDRAWNEQFF. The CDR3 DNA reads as TGTGCCAGCACTAAGGACAGGGCTTGGAATGAGCAGTTCTTC.

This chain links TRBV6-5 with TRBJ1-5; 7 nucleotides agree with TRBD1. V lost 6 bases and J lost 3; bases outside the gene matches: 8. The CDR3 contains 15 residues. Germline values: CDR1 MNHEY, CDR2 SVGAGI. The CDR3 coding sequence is TGTGCCAGCAGCGACAAGGGACAGACCAATCAGCCCCAGCATTTT. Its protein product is CASSDKGQTNQPQHF.

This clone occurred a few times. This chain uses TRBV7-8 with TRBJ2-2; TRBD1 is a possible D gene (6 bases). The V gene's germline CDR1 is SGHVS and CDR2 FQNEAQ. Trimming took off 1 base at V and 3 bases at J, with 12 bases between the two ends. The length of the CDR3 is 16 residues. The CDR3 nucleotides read TGTGCCAGCAGCTTAGATTGGGGGCTGTACACCGGGGAGCTGTTTTTT. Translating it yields CASSLDWGLYTGELFF. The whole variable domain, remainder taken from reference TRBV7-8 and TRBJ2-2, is GAGVSQSPRYKVAKRGQDVALRCDPISGHVSLFWYQQALGQGPEFLTYFQNEAQLDKSGLPSDRFFAERPEGSVSTLKIQRTQQEDSAVYLCASSLDWGLYTGELFFGEGSRLTVL.

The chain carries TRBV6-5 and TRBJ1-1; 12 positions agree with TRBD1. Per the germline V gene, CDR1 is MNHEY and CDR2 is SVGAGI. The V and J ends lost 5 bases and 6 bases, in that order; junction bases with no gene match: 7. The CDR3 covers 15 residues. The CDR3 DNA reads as TGTGCCAGCAGTCCACCGGGACAGGGGGCGGCTGAAGCTTTCTTT. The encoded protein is CASSPPGQGAAEAFF.

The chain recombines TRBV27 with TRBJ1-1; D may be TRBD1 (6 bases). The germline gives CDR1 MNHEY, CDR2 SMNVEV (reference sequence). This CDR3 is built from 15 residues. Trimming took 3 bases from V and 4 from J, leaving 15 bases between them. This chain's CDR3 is CASSFTGGLGTEAFF. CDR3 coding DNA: TGTGCCAGCAGTTTTACGGGGGGCTTGGGCACTGAAGCTTTCTTT.

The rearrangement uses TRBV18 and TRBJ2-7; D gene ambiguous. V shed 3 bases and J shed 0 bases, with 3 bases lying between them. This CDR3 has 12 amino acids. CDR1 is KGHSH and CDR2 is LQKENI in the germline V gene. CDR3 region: CASSPSSYEQYV. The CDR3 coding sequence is TGTGCCAGCTCACCTAGCTCCTACGAGCAGTACGTC.

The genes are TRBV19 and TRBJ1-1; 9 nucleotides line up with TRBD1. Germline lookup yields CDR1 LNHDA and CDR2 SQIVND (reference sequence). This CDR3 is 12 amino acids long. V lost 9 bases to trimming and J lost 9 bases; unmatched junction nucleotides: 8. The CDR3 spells CASQTGGTQAFF. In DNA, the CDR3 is TGTGCCAGCCAGACAGGGGGGACCCAAGCTTTCTTT.

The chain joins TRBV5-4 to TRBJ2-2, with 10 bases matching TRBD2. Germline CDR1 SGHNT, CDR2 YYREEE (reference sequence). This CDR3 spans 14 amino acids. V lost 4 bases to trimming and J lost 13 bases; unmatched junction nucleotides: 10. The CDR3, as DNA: TGTGCCAGCAGCCGTGACTCAGCGGGGGGGCCGCTGTTTTTT. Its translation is CASSRDSAGGPLFF.

The CDR3 here is CASSLAPGQGNTIYF. Written as DNA, the CDR3 is TGTGCCAGCAGCTTAGCCCCTGGACAGGGAAACACCATATATTTT. The chain employs TRBV11-2 and TRBJ1-3, with D maybe TRBD1 (6 bases). Germline loops: CDR1 SGHAT, CDR2 FQNNGV. Trimming removed 1 base from V and 4 bases from J, with 11 bases in between. The CDR3 spans 15 residues.

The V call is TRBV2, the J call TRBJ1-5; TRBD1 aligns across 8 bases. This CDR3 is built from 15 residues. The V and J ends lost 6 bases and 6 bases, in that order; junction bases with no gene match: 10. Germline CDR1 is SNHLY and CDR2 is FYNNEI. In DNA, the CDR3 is TGTGCCAGCAGAGCAGGACAGGGAGGGAGTCAGCCCCAGCATTTT. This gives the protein CASRAGQGGSQPQHF.

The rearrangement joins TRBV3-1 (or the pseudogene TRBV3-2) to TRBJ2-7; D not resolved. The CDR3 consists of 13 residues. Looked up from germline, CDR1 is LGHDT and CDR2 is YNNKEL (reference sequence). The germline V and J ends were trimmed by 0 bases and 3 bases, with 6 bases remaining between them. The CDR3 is CASSQDVNYEQYF. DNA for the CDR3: TGTGCCAGCAGCCAAGATGTAAACTACGAGCAGTACTTC.

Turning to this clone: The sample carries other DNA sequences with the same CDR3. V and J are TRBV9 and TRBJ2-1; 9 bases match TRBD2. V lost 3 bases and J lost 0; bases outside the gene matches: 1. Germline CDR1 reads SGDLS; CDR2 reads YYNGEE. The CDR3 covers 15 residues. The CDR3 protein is CASSATSGSYNEQFF. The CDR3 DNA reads TGTGCCAGCAGCGCGACTAGCGGCTCCTACAATGAGCAGTTCTTC.

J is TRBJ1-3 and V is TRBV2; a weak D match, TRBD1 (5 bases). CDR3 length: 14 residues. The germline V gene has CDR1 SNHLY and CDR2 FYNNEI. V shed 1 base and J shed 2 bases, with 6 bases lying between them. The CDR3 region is CASSEVGPGNTIYF. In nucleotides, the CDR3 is TGTGCCAGCAGTGAAGTGGGGCCTGGAAACACCATATATTTT.